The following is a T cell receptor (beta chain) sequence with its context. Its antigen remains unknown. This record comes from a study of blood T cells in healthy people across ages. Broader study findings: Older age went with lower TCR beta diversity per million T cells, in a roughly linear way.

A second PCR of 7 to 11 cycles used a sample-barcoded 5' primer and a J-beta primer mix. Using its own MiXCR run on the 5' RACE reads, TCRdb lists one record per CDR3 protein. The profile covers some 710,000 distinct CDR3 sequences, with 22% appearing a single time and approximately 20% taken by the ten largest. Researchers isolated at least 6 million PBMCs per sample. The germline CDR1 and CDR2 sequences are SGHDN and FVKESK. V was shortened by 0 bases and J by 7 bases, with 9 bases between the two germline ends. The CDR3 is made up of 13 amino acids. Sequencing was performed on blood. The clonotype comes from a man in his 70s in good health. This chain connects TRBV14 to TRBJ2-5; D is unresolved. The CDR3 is CASSQERPTTQYF. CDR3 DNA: TGTGCCAGCAGCCAAGAAAGGCCAACGACCCAGTACTTC.